These T cell receptor beta chains were read from a single sample in a study of T cells in Graves' hyperthyroidism and ophthalmopathy. A single record per CDR3 protein comes from TCRdb applying MiXCR to the multiplex PCR reads. The top ten hold about 16% of the sample, which has 300,000 to 350,000 distinct CDR3 sequences, 15% to 20% seen once. Sequenced input: blood. Source of these receptors: a woman between 40 and 50 years old with Graves' ophthalmopathy. Each CDR3 is given with its conserved first and last residue. A D gene is named only where the DNA matches it firmly. Size is stated for part of the rows, as once, few or many counts, or as a class when the clone is expanded.

cdr3_nt	cdr3_aa	cdr3_length	v_call	j_call	d_call	clone_size
TGCAGTGCTAGTCGGACAGGGGGTTTCTACGAGCAGTACTTC	CSASRTGGFYEQYF	14	TRBV20-1	TRBJ2-7	TRBD1	NA
TGTGCCAGCAGTGACCCGGGACAGGGAAATCAGCCCCAGCATTTT	CASSDPGQGNQPQHF	15	TRBV6-2/TRBV6-3	TRBJ1-5	TRBD1	many
TGTGCCAGCAGTCCCGGGACTAGCGGGTCTAACGAGCAGTACTTC	CASSPGTSGSNEQYF	15	TRBV12-3/TRBV12-4	TRBJ2-7	TRBD2	many
TGCGCCAGCAGCCAAGGGTCCTTTGTTGCCTCTGGGGCCAACGTCCTGACTTTC	CASSQGSFVASGANVLTF	18	TRBV4-1	TRBJ2-6	NA	NA
TGTGCCTGGGAACAGGGACAGTCCTATGGCTACACCTTC	CAWEQGQSYGYTF	13	TRBV30	TRBJ1-2	TRBD1	many
TGTGCCAGCAGCACTAGGTGGTACGAGCAGTACTTC	CASSTRWYEQYF	12	TRBV7-2	TRBJ2-7	NA	many
TGTGCCAGTAGCGTGTGGGACAAGAGCCAAGAGACCCAGTACTTC	CASSVWDKSQETQYF	15	TRBV19	TRBJ2-5	NA	NA
TGTGCCAGCTCACCAGGGGGACCAAGCCCATATGGCTACACCTTC	CASSPGGPSPYGYTF	15	TRBV18	TRBJ1-2	NA	few
TGTGCCAGCAGCCGAAAACACCGGGACAGGGGATGGGCTACGGAAGAGACCCAGTACTTC	CASSRKHRDRGWATEETQYF	20	TRBV7-9	TRBJ2-5	TRBD1	many
TGTGCCAGCAGACAGGAAAACTATGGCTACACCTTC	CASRQENYGYTF	12	TRBV28	TRBJ1-2	NA	many
TGTGCCACCAGTGATATTAGCGCGGAGGGGGAGTACGAGCAGTACTTC	CATSDISAEGEYEQYF	16	TRBV24-1	TRBJ2-7	NA	many
TGTGCCAGCAGTTTAACTAAGAACACCGGGGAGCTGTTTTTT	CASSLTKNTGELFF	14	TRBV12-3/TRBV12-4	TRBJ2-2	NA	many
TGTGCCAGCAGCTCGGCAGGGGTCTCCTACGAGCAGTACTTC	CASSSAGVSYEQYF	14	TRBV9	TRBJ2-7	NA	NA
TGTGCCAGCAGTTACGGGACAGGGGAAGGCTACACCTTC	CASSYGTGEGYTF	13	TRBV3-1	TRBJ1-2	TRBD1	many
TGTGCCAGCAGTTTCGAGGGTCGAGAGACCCAGTACTTC	CASSFEGRETQYF	13	TRBV12-3/TRBV12-4	TRBJ2-5	NA	many
TGCGCCAGCAGCCATGCGGACAGGGACACTGAAGCTTTCTTT	CASSHADRDTEAFF	14	TRBV4-1	TRBJ1-1	TRBD1	NA
TGTGCCAGCACTCTCTCTGGGAACACCGGGGAGCTGTTTTTT	CASTLSGNTGELFF	14	TRBV7-8	TRBJ2-2	NA	many
TGTGCCAGCACCTTGGGGTGGGGAGGGGAAGAGCAGTACTTC	CASTLGWGGEEQYF	14	TRBV5-6	TRBJ2-7	TRBD2	many
TGTGCCAGCAGTTTGTGGCAGGGGAATAATCAGCCCCAGCATTTT	CASSLWQGNNQPQHF	15	TRBV12-3/TRBV12-4	TRBJ1-5	NA	many
TGTGCCACACGCCAGGGGAAGTTTACTGAAGCTTTCTTT	CATRQGKFTEAFF	13	TRBV12-3/TRBV12-4	TRBJ1-1	NA	many
TGTGCCAGCAGTCAGGGCAGCAATCAGCCCCAGCATTTT	CASSQGSNQPQHF	13	TRBV27	TRBJ1-5	NA	many
TGTGCCTGGAAAGGGGTCTCCTATAATTCACCCCTCCACTTT	CAWKGVSYNSPLHF	14	TRBV30	TRBJ1-6	NA	many
TGTGCCAGCAGTGGTGCGGGATCGGGTGGGGAGACCCAGTACTTC	CASSGAGSGGETQYF	15	TRBV27	TRBJ2-5	NA	many
TGTGCCAGTAGTATAGGAGCGGGGGACATCCCGTACCAAGAGACCCAGTACTTC	CASSIGAGDIPYQETQYF	18	TRBV19	TRBJ2-5	TRBD2	many
TGTGCCAGCAACACGCGGGGGGCGAACACTGAAGCTTTCTTT	CASNTRGANTEAFF	14	TRBV2	TRBJ1-1	NA	many
TGTGCCAGCAGCCAAGATTTCGCCTCCGGGGAGCTGTTTTTT	CASSQDFASGELFF	14	TRBV3-1	TRBJ2-2	NA	few
TGTGCCAGCAGCGCGGCGGGGGCGACTGGGCCCCAGCATTTT	CASSAAGATGPQHF	14	TRBV11-2	TRBJ1-5	NA	many
TGTGCCAGCAGCTTTGGTCGGGAGGAGATTAACACTGAAGCTTTCTTT	CASSFGREEINTEAFF	16	TRBV5-6	TRBJ1-1	NA	many
TGTGCCAGCAGCTGGGGACAGAACACTGAAGCTTTCTTT	CASSWGQNTEAFF	13	TRBV11-2	TRBJ1-1	NA	many
TGTGCCAGCAGCTCAAGGACAGGGGAAAATTCACCCCTCCACTTT	CASSSRTGENSPLHF	15	TRBV5-8	TRBJ1-6	TRBD1	NA
TGTGCCAGCAGAGCCGGGACAGGGAGGATAGCTGAAGCTTTCTTT	CASRAGTGRIAEAFF	15	TRBV12-3/TRBV12-4	TRBJ1-1	TRBD1	NA
TGTGCCAGCAGCCTCGGGGATTATACCGACACCATATATTTT	CASSLGDYTDTIYF	14	TRBV9	TRBJ1-3	NA	many
TGTGCCAGCAGTGAAGCGCGAGGGGTGGGCTTGGGCAATCAGCCCCAGCATTTT	CASSEARGVGLGNQPQHF	18	TRBV6-1	TRBJ1-5	NA	many
TGTGCCAGCAGCTTAGACGGGACCAGGGCTATCGAGCAGTACTTC	CASSLDGTRAIEQYF	15	TRBV11-2	TRBJ2-7	NA	many
TGTGCCAGCAGCTTATCTTCCCGGTTGGACAGAACCCTCTACGAGCAGTACTTC	CASSLSSRLDRTLYEQYF	18	TRBV13	TRBJ2-7	NA	NA
TGTGCCACCAGCAGAGATAGTTCGCTAGCGGGAGGAGACGAGGCCCAGTACTTC	CATSRDSSLAGGDEAQYF	18	TRBV15	TRBJ2-5	TRBD2	NA
TGTGCCAGCAGTCCCCGCGGGACACCCGACTTCTTCTATGGCTACACCTTC	CASSPRGTPDFFYGYTF	17	TRBV27	TRBJ1-2	NA	many
TGTGCCAGCATGGGCATCCGGGACAGGGGAGTTGGGGCCAACGTCCTGACTTTC	CASMGIRDRGVGANVLTF	18	TRBV28	TRBJ2-6	TRBD1	many
TGTGCCAGCAGTCCGGGACCTACCTACGAGCAGTACTTC	CASSPGPTYEQYF	13	TRBV6-5	TRBJ2-7	NA	many
TGTGCCAGCAGTTTGGGGGGGATCAGCACTGAAGCTTTCTTT	CASSLGGISTEAFF	14	TRBV6-5	TRBJ1-1	NA	many
TGTGCCTGGAGTGGACAGGGAGGTGGGTTTCCCTATGGCTACACCTTC	CAWSGQGGGFPYGYTF	16	TRBV30	TRBJ1-2	TRBD1	many
TGCGCCAGCAGCTTGGTGGTGTTAGGCAGCGGGGAGCTGTTTTTT	CASSLVVLGSGELFF	15	TRBV5-1	TRBJ2-2	NA	many
TGTGCCAGCAGAGAGAACACAGGGGCAGCCTACGAGCAGTACTTC	CASRENTGAAYEQYF	15	TRBV6-1	TRBJ2-7	TRBD1	many
TGTGCCAGCAGTGAAAGGAGAGGGGGGCACACTGAAGCTTTCTTT	CASSERRGGHTEAFF	15	TRBV6-1	TRBJ1-1	NA	many
TGTGCCAAGCGGGGGGCGGGGTATGGCTACACCTTC	CAKRGAGYGYTF	12	TRBV9	TRBJ1-2	NA	many
TGTGCCAGCAGTGAAGCGCAAGGGGGAGGTCAGCCCCAGCATTTT	CASSEAQGGGQPQHF	15	TRBV6-1	TRBJ1-5	NA	many
TGTGCCAGCACCAGAACCCTAGCGGGAGGTGCCAAAAACATTCAGTACTTC	CASTRTLAGGAKNIQYF	17	TRBV2	TRBJ2-4	TRBD2	many
TGTGCCTGGAGTGGACAGGCGAACACTGAAGCTTTCTTT	CAWSGQANTEAFF	13	TRBV30	TRBJ1-1	NA	many
TGTGCCAGCAGTTATACAGGGGAGCAGTACTTC	CASSYTGEQYF	11	TRBV6-5	TRBJ2-7	NA	many
TGTGCCAGCAGTTATACAGGGGCGAACTATGGCTACACCTTC	CASSYTGANYGYTF	14	TRBV12-3/TRBV12-4	TRBJ1-2	TRBD1	many
TGTGCCAGCAGCCCAAGTGGGTCGAAAGGCGAGACCCAGTACTTC	CASSPSGSKGETQYF	15	TRBV3-1	TRBJ2-5	NA	NA
TGTGCCACCAGTGATCATCTTGGCCAAAGGCTTTCTAGCTCCTACGAGCAGTACTTC	CATSDHLGQRLSSSYEQYF	19	TRBV24-1	TRBJ2-7	NA	many